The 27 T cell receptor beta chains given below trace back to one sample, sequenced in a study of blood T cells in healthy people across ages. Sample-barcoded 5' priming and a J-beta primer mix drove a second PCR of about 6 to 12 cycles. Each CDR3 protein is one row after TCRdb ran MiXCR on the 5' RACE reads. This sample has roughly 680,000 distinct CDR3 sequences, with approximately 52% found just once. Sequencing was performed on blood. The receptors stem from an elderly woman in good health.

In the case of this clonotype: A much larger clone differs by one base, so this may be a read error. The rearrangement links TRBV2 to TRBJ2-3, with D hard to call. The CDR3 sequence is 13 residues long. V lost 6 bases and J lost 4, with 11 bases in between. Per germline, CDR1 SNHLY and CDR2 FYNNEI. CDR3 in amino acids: CASSDRGPDTQYF. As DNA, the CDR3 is TGTGCCAGCAGCGACCGTGGACCAGATACGCAGTATTTT.

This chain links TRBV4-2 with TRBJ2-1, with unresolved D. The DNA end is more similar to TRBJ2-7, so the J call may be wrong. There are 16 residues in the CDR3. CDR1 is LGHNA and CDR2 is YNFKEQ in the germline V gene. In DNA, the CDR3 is TGTGCCAGCAGCCAAGATGGGCTAAACGTATACAATGAGCAGTACTTC. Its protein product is CASSQDGLNVYNEQYF.

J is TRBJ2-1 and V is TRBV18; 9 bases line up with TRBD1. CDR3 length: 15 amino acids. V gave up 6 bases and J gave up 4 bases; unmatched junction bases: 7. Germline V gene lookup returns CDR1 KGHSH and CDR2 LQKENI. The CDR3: CASSRGQGWYNEQFF. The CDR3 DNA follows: TGTGCCAGCTCCCGAGGACAGGGGTGGTACAATGAGCAGTTCTTC.

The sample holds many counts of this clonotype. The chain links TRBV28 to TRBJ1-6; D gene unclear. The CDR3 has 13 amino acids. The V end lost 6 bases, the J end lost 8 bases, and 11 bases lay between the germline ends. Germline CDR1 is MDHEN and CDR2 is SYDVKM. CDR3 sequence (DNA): TGTGCCAGCAGACCCCGGGTCGATTCACCCCTCCACTTT. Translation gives CASRPRVDSPLHF.

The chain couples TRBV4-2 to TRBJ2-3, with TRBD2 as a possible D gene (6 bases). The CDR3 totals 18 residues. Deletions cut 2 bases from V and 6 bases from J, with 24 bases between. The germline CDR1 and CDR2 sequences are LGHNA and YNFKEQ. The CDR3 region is CASSQRSRARTGVDTQYF. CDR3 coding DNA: TGTGCCAGCAGCCAACGTAGTCGAGCGAGAACGGGGGTGGATACGCAGTATTTT.

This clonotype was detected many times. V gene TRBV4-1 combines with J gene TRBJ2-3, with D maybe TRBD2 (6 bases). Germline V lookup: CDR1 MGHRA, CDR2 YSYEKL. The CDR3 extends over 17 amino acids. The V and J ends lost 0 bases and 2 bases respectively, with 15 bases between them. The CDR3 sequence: CASSQESLASNTDTQYF. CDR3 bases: TGCGCCAGCAGCCAAGAATCCCTAGCGTCTAACACAGATACGCAGTATTTT.

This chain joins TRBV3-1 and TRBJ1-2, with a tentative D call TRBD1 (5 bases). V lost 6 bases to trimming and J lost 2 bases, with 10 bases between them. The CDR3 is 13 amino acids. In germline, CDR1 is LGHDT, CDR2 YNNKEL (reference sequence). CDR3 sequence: CASRMGRNYGYTF. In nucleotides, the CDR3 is TGTGCCAGCAGAATGGGACGGAACTATGGCTACACCTTC.

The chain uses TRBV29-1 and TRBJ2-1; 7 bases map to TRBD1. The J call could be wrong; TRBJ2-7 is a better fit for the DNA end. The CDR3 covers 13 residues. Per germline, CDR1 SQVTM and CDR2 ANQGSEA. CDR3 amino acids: CSARQGWEYEQYF. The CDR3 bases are TGCAGCGCCAGACAGGGTTGGGAGTACGAGCAGTACTTC.

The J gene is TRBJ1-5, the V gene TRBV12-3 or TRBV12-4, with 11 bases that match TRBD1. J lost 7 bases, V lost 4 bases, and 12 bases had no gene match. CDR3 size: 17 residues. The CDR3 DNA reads TGTGCCAGCAGTTCATCACGGGACAGGGGGTTAGAACAGCCCCAGCATTTT. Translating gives CASSSSRDRGLEQPQHF.

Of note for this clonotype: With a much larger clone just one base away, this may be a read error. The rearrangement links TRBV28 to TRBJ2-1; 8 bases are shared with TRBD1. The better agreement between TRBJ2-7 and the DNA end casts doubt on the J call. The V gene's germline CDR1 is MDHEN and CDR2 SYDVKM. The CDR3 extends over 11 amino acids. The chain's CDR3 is CAIDRGCEQYF. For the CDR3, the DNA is TGTGCCATCGACAGGGGCTGCGAGCAGTACTTC.

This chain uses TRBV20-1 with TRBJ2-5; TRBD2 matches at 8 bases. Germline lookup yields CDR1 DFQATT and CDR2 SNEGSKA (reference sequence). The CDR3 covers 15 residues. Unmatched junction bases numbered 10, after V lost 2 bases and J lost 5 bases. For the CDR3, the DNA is TGCAGTGCTAGACTTATTCGGCGGGGGGTGGAGACCCAGTACTTC. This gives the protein CSARLIRRGVETQYF.

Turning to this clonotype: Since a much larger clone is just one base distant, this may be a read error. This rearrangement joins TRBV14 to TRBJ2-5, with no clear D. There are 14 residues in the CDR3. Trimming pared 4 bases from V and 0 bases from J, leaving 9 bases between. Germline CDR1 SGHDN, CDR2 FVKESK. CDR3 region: CASSRHSYQETQYF. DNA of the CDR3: TGTGCCAGCAGCCGCCATTCGTACCAAGAGACCCAGTACTTC.

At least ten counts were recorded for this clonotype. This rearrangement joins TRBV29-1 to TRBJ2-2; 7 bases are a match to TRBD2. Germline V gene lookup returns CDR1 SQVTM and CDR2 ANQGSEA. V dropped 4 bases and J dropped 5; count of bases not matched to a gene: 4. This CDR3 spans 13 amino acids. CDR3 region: CSVGGSRTGELFF. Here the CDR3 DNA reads TGCAGCGTTGGCGGGAGTAGAACCGGGGAGCTGTTTTTT.

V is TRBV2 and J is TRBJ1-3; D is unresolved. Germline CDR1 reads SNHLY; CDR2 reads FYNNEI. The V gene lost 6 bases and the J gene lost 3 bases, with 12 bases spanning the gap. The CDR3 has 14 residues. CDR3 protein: CASRGGVGGNTIYF. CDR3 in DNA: TGTGCCAGCAGAGGCGGAGTGGGTGGAAACACCATATATTTT.

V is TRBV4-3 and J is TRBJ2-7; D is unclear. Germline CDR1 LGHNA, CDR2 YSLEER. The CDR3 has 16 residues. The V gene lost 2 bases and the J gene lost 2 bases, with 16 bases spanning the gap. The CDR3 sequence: CASSQNGPVGPYEQYF. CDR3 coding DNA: TGCGCCAGCAGCCAAAACGGACCTGTTGGCCCCTACGAGCAGTACTTC.

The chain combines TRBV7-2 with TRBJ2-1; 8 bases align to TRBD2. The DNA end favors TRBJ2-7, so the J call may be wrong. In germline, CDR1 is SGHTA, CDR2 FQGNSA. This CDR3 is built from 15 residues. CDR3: CASSPRGGSNNEQYF. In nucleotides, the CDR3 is TGTGCCAGCAGCCCTCGGGGGGGTTCGAACAATGAGCAGTACTTC.

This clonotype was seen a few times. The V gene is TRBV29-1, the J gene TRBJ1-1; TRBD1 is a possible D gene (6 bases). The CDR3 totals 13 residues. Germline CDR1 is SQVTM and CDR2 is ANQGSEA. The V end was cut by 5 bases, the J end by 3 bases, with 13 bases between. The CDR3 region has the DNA TGCAGCGTTTTACAGGGAAGGGACACTGAAGCTTTCTTT. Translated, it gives CSVLQGRDTEAFF.

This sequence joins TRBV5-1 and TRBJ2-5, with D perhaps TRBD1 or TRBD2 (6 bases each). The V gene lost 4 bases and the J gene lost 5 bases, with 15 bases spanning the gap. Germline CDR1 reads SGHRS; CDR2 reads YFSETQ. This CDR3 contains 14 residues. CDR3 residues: CASSDRGVSETQYF. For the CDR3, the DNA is TGCGCCAGCAGCGATAGGGGGGTTTCGGAGACCCAGTACTTC.

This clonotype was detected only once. CDR3 sequence (DNA): TGTGCCAGCAGCCAGGGGCCATGGGTTTATGAAGCTTTCTTT. The encoded protein is CASSQGPWVYEAFF. The chain is built from TRBV3-1 and TRBJ1-1; D may be TRBD1 (5 bases). Germline lookup yields CDR1 LGHDT and CDR2 YNNKEL (reference sequence). V was shortened by 3 bases and J by 7 bases, with 15 bases between the two germline ends. This CDR3 contains 14 residues.

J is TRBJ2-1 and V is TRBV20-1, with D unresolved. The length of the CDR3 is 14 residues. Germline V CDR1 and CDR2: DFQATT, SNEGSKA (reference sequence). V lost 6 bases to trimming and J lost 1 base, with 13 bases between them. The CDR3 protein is CSAPVKNSYNEQFF. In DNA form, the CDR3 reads TGCAGTGCCCCCGTAAAGAATTCCTACAATGAGCAGTTCTTC.

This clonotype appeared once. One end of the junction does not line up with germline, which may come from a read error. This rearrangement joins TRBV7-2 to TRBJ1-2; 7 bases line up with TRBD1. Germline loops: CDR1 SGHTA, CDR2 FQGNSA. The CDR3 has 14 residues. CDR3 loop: CASSLGQAFYGYTF. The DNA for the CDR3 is TGTGCTAGCAGCTTAGGACAGGCGTTCTATGGCTACACCTTC.

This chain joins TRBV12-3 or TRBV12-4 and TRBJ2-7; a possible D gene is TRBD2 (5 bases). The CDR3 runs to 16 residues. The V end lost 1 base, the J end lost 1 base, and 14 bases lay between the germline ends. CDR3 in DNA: TGTGCCAGCAGTTTAGTAGTTACTCGGGGATCCTACGAGCAGTACTTC. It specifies CASSLVVTRGSYEQYF.

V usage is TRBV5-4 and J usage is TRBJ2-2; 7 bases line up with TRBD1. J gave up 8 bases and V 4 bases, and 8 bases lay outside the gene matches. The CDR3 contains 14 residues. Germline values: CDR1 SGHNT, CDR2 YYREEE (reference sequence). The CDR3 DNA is TGTGCCAGCAGCACGACAGGGCAGGCGGGGGAGCTGTTTTTT. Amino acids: CASSTTGQAGELFF.

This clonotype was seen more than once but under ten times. CDR3 nucleotides: TGCAGCAGCTCCGGGACAGGGGGCGCGACTGAAGCTTTCTTT. Protein: CSSSGTGGATEAFF. The chain uses TRBV29-1 and TRBJ1-1, with TRBD1 identical over 12 bases. The CDR3 sequence is 14 residues long. The ends lost 8 bases at V and 5 bases at J; junction bases unmatched: 9. CDR1 SQVTM and CDR2 ANQGSEA come from the germline V gene.

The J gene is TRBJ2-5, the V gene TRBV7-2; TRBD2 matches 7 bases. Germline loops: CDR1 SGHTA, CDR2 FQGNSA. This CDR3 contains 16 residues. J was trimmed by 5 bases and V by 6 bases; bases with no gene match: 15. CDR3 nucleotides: TGTGCCAGCAGTAGAGGTGGGACTATCCCGGAGGAGACCCAGTACTTC. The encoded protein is CASSRGGTIPEETQYF. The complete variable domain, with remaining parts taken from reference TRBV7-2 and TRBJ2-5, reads GAGVSQSPSNKVTEKGKDVELRCDPISGHTALYWYRQSLGQGLEFLIYFQGNSAPDKSGLPSDRFSAERTGGSVSTLTIQRTQQEDSAVYLCASSRGGTIPEETQYFGPGTRLLVL.

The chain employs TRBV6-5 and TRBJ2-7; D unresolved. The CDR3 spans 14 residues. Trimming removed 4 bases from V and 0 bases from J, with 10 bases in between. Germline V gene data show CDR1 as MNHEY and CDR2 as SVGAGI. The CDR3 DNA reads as TGTGCCAGCAGTTCCCAGGAGAGCTCCTACGAGCAGTACTTC. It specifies CASSSQESSYEQYF.

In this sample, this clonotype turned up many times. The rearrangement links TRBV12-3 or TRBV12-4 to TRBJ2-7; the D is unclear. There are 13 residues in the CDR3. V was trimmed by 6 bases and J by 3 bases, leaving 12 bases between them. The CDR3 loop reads CASSDGLHYEQYF. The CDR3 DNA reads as TGTGCCAGCAGCGACGGGCTCCACTACGAGCAGTACTTC.